The rows below give T cell receptor beta chains drawn from one sample of a study of cytomegalovirus exposure and HLA in healthy donors. Assay used: immunoSEQ multiplex PCR; TCRdb lists only in-frame clones, some missing. The sample contains over 120,000 clones, approximately 90% of which appear only once. The sequenced sample was PBMCs. These receptors all come from a woman in her twenties or thirties in good health and CMV-seropositive. CDR3s include the opening cysteine and the closing phenylalanine or tryptophan. A D gene is named only where the DNA matches it firmly. The size field is filled for only some rows; it gives once, few, many or a size class.

TRBD2	NA	TRBV4-1	TRBJ2-1	CASSPGRANSYNEQFF	TGCGCCAGCAGCCCCGGGAGGGCGAACTCCTACAATGAGCAGTTCTTC
TRBD1	NA	TRBV18	TRBJ2-5	CASSPPRTGIRETQYF	TGTGCCAGCTCACCACCGAGGACAGGGATCAGAGAGACCCAGTACTTC
TRBD2	NA	TRBV27	TRBJ2-2	CASRPGLAYGGELFF	TGTGCCAGCAGGCCGGGACTAGCGTACGGCGGGGAGCTGTTTTTT
NA	NA	TRBV5-6	TRBJ1-6	CASSLVQGLNSPLHF	TGTGCCAGCAGCTTGGTTCAGGGGTTGAATTCACCCCTCCACTTT
NA	NA	TRBV5-4	TRBJ1-1	CASSQGGAEAFF	TGTGCCAGCAGTCAAGGGGGGGCTGAAGCTTTCTTT
NA	NA	TRBV7-9	TRBJ1-1	CASSTTISSEAFF	TGTGCCAGCAGTACTACAATATCCTCTGAAGCTTTCTTT
NA	NA	TRBV7-9	TRBJ1-2	CASQGLNYGYTF	TGTGCCAGCCAGGGTCTGAACTATGGCTACACCTTC
TRBD1	NA	TRBV19	TRBJ1-4	CASSPLGQGPGKLFF	TGTGCCAGTAGTCCCCTGGGACAGGGCCCTGGGAAACTGTTTTTT
TRBD1	NA	TRBV2	TRBJ2-3	CASSDRGMDTQYF	TGTGCCAGTTCGGACAGGGGCATGGATACGCAGTATTTT
NA	once	TRBV19	TRBJ1-6	CASSQGINSPLHF	TGTGCCAGTAGTCAGGGGATTAATTCACCCCTCCACTTT
TRBD1	NA	TRBV27	TRBJ1-1	CASSWLGQAEAFF	TGTGCCAGCAGTTGGCTGGGACAGGCTGAAGCTTTCTTT
TRBD2	NA	TRBV2	TRBJ2-3	CASSEGAGGPDTQYF	TGTGCCAGCAGTGAGGGAGCGGGAGGGCCGGATACGCAGTATTTT
NA	NA	TRBV27	TRBJ2-1	CASSLGGNSYNEQFF	TGTGCCAGCAGTTTAGGGGGGAACTCCTACAATGAGCAGTTCTTC
NA	few	TRBV4-1	TRBJ1-6	CASSRGLSNSPLHF	TGCGCCAGCAGCCGTGGACTCTCCAATTCACCCCTCCACTTT
NA	NA	TRBV9	TRBJ2-2	CASSANSGELFF	TGTGCCAGCAGCGCCAACAGCGGGGAGCTGTTTTTT
TRBD2	NA	TRBV6-5	TRBJ2-3	CASTSSGGAGTQYF	TGTGCCAGCACCTCTAGCGGGGGGGCTGGTACGCAGTATTTT
NA	NA	TRBV28	TRBJ2-3	CASSPSRGSGTDTQYF	TGTGCCAGCAGTCCAAGTCGGGGGTCGGGTACAGATACGCAGTATTTT
TRBD1	NA	TRBV6-1	TRBJ2-1	CASSGDRAFKKQFF	TGTGCCAGCAGTGGGGACAGGGCATTTAAGAAGCAGTTCTTC
NA	NA	TRBV4-2	TRBJ2-2	CASSQEYGVTNTGELFF	TGTGCCAGCAGCCAAGAATACGGGGTGACGAACACCGGGGAGCTGTTTTTT
TRBD1	NA	TRBV6-1	TRBJ2-5	CASNKDRGQETQYF	TGTGCCAGCAATAAAGACAGGGGGCAAGAGACCCAGTACTTC
TRBD2	NA	TRBV27	TRBJ2-2	CASSPSGVNTGELFF	TGTGCCAGCAGTCCTAGCGGGGTTAACACCGGGGAGCTGTTTTTT
TRBD2	NA	TRBV5-1	TRBJ2-7	CASSLQPPSGSGYEQYF	TGCGCCAGCAGCTTGCAGCCCCCTAGCGGGAGTGGGTACGAGCAGTACTTC
NA	NA	TRBV19	TRBJ1-2	CASSLGSGNGYTF	TGTGCCAGTAGTCTAGGGTCCGGGAACGGCTACACCTTC
TRBD2	NA	TRBV7-8	TRBJ2-3	CASRRLAGGPDTQYF	TGTGCCAGCAGGCGACTAGCGGGGGGGCCAGATACGCAGTATTTT
NA	NA	TRBV7-8	TRBJ2-7	CASSLWPPGAGPPYEQYF	TGTGCCAGCAGCTTGTGGCCCCCTGGGGCGGGACCCCCATACGAGCAGTACTTC
NA	once	TRBV27	TRBJ2-7	CASSLSTVPTYEQYF	TGTGCCAGCAGTTTATCCACAGTCCCCACCTACGAGCAGTACTTC
TRBD1	NA	TRBV7-2	TRBJ1-2	CASSSRQGIYGYTF	TGTGCCAGCAGCTCCCGACAGGGCATTTATGGCTACACCTTC
TRBD1	NA	TRBV7-6	TRBJ1-4	CASSSLTGEGSWKLFF	TGTGCCAGCAGCTCGTTAACAGGGGAAGGATCGTGGAAACTGTTTTTT
TRBD1	NA	TRBV2	TRBJ1-1	CASSQDRGSTEAFF	TGTGCCAGCAGCCAGGACAGGGGATCCACTGAAGCTTTCTTT
NA	NA	TRBV5-1	TRBJ1-1	CASSFVPSGDTEAFF	TGCGCCAGCAGCTTTGTTCCATCCGGGGACACTGAAGCTTTCTTT
NA	NA	TRBV7-2	TRBJ1-3	CASSPSSTWGGSRNTIYF	TGTGCCAGCAGCCCCAGCAGTACATGGGGGGGCTCTAGAAACACCATATATTTT
TRBD1	few	TRBV19	TRBJ2-7	CASSPSLVGPTGVTNEQYF	TGTGCCAGTAGTCCTTCTTTAGTAGGTCCCACAGGGGTGACTAACGAGCAGTACTTC
TRBD1	NA	TRBV28	TRBJ1-2	CASSQRTGAGYTF	TGTGCCAGCAGTCAGCGGACAGGGGCTGGCTACACCTTC
TRBD2	NA	TRBV4-1	TRBJ2-7	CASSLISSGSYEQYF	TGCGCCAGCAGCCTGATCTCTAGCGGGTCCTACGAGCAGTACTTC
TRBD1	NA	TRBV7-9	TRBJ2-7	CASSFGTGSYEQYF	TGTGCCAGCAGCTTCGGGACAGGCTCCTACGAGCAGTACTTC
NA	once	TRBV5-1	TRBJ1-2	CASSWLQETGYTF	TGCGCCAGCAGCTGGCTACAGGAGACTGGCTACACCTTC
NA	NA	TRBV2	TRBJ2-2	CASSVTGSITGELFF	TGTGCCAGCAGTGTCACAGGGTCCATAACCGGGGAGCTGTTTTTT
NA	NA	TRBV7-9	TRBJ2-3	CASSLAGANTDTQYF	TGTGCCAGCAGCTTAGCGGGGGCGAACACAGATACGCAGTATTTT
TRBD2	NA	TRBV5-1	TRBJ2-7	CARSTGTSGRRIVSEQYF	TGCGCCAGGTCTACGGGGACTAGCGGGAGGAGAATCGTGAGCGAGCAGTACTTC
TRBD1	NA	TRBV7-9	TRBJ2-3	CASSLNRGDTQYF	TGTGCCAGCAGCTTAAACAGGGGAGATACGCAGTATTTT
TRBD2	NA	TRBV2	TRBJ2-5	CASIPLVAGTETQYF	TGTGCCAGCATTCCGCTGGTAGCGGGAACGGAGACCCAGTACTTC
TRBD1	once	TRBV18	TRBJ2-3	CASSPGTGVDTQYF	TGTGCCAGCTCACCAGGGACAGGGGTGGATACGCAGTATTTT
NA	NA	TRBV2	TRBJ2-1	CASSEALRNEQFF	TGTGCCAGCAGTGAAGCGCTTCGGAATGAGCAGTTCTTC
TRBD1	NA	TRBV7-9	TRBJ1-4	CASSTRRQGAGEKLFF	TGTGCCAGCAGCACTCGGAGACAGGGGGCAGGAGAAAAACTGTTTTTT
NA	NA	TRBV6-1	TRBJ1-1	CASSAPEGVNTETFF	TGTGCCAGCAGTGCTCCCGAAGGGGTAAACACTGAAACTTTCTTT
NA	once	TRBV27	TRBJ2-1	CASSLWGGSISYNEQFF	TGTGCCAGCAGTTTATGGGGAGGATCCATCTCCTACAATGAGCAGTTCTTC
TRBD1	NA	TRBV19	TRBJ1-2	CASSLGTGLDYGYTF	TGTGCCAGTAGTCTGGGGACAGGGCTAGACTATGGCTACACCTTC
TRBD2	NA	TRBV10-3	TRBJ2-1	CAASRASGPYSSYNEQFF	TGTGCCGCAAGCCGGGCTAGCGGGCCCTATAGCTCCTACAATGAGCAGTTCTTC
NA	once	TRBV6-5	TRBJ2-7	CASSSTLRSYEQYF	TGTGCCAGCAGCTCTACTCTCCGCTCCTACGAGCAGTACTTC
NA	NA	TRBV7-8	TRBJ2-5	CASSLIPGLIQETQYF	TGTGCCAGCAGCTTAATTCCCGGACTTATCCAAGAGACCCAGTACTTC
TRBD1	NA	TRBV6-1	TRBJ2-7	CASRRTGIYEQYF	TGTGCCAGCAGGCGGACAGGGATTTACGAGCAGTACTTC
TRBD2	NA	TRBV7-9	TRBJ2-5	CASSYYPGTSDRETQYF	TGTGCCAGCAGCTATTACCCCGGGACTAGCGATAGGGAGACCCAGTACTTC
NA	NA	TRBV4-1	TRBJ1-4	CASSQFALGREKLFF	TGCGCCAGCAGCCAATTCGCCTTGGGGAGGGAAAAACTGTTTTTT
TRBD1	NA	TRBV28	TRBJ2-1	CASDPGQTNEQFF	TGTGCCAGCGATCCGGGACAGACCAATGAGCAGTTCTTC
NA	few	TRBV9	TRBJ2-7	CASSVGSSYEQYF	TGTGCCAGCAGCGTGGGCAGCTCCTACGAGCAGTACTTC
TRBD2	NA	TRBV15	TRBJ2-2	CATSRDRSGRYTGELFF	TGTGCCACCAGCAGAGATAGGAGCGGGAGGTACACCGGGGAGCTGTTTTTT
TRBD1	NA	TRBV15	TRBJ2-1	CATSRYRGYNEQFF	TGTGCCACCAGCAGATACAGGGGCTACAATGAGCAGTTCTTC
NA	NA	TRBV5-1	TRBJ2-2	CASSLAVNTGELFF	TGCGCCAGCAGCTTGGCAGTGAACACCGGGGAGCTGTTTTTT
NA	NA	TRBV9	TRBJ2-5	CASSAGLQETQYF	TGTGCCAGCAGCGCGGGACTTCAAGAGACCCAGTACTTC
TRBD2	NA	TRBV5-1	TRBJ2-1	CASSFNSGGYPGNEQFF	TGCGCCAGCAGCTTCAATAGCGGGGGGTACCCAGGGAATGAGCAGTTCTTC